These T cell receptor beta chains were read from a single sample in a study of identifying expanded T cells in peripheral blood. The data were produced by immunoSEQ multiplex PCR, yet TCRdb's version contains in-frame clones alone and is incomplete. The repertoire holds approximately 100,000 clones, with about 89% as singletons. Sequenced: blood. Receptors were obtained from a person aged 18 to 75 in good health. CDR3s leave out the opening cysteine and the closing phenylalanine or tryptophan.

CDR3aa: ASSPAGGMNSDTQY
v_gene: TRBV4-2
len: 14
j_gene: TRBJ2-3

CDR3aa: ASSETPFSGANVLT
v_gene: TRBV2
len: 14
j_gene: TRBJ2-6

CDR3aa: AWSVGLPTGELF
v_gene: TRBV30
len: 12
j_gene: TRBJ2-2

CDR3aa: ASSIGTAGNTIY
v_gene: TRBV19
len: 12
j_gene: TRBJ1-3

CDR3aa: ASSSTSGLTYEQY
v_gene: TRBV6-5
len: 13
j_gene: TRBJ2-7

CDR3aa: ASSQEGVLAGRVGELF
v_gene: TRBV4-3
len: 16
j_gene: TRBJ2-2

CDR3aa: ASSHSDLNYGYT
v_gene: TRBV4-3
len: 12
j_gene: TRBJ1-2

CDR3aa: ASSPTSSGGNTDTQY
v_gene: TRBV9
len: 15
j_gene: TRBJ2-3

CDR3aa: ASSEMRGTGGGYT
v_gene: TRBV6-1
len: 13
j_gene: TRBJ1-2

CDR3aa: ASSSLWQQETQY
v_gene: TRBV28
len: 12
j_gene: TRBJ2-5

CDR3aa: ASSLSGSTEAF
v_gene: TRBV7-6
len: 11
j_gene: TRBJ1-1

CDR3aa: ASSPPWGGSEKLF
v_gene: TRBV6-5
len: 13
j_gene: TRBJ1-4

CDR3aa: ASSYLTDVAF
v_gene: TRBV28
len: 10
j_gene: TRBJ1-1

CDR3aa: ANINVGGGYT
v_gene: TRBV27
len: 10
j_gene: TRBJ1-2

CDR3aa: ASSVAGSSYNSPLH
v_gene: TRBV9
len: 14
j_gene: TRBJ1-6

CDR3aa: ASSFGPTDTQY
v_gene: TRBV5-1
len: 11
j_gene: TRBJ2-3

CDR3aa: ASSIAISNQPQH
v_gene: TRBV19
len: 12
j_gene: TRBJ1-5

CDR3aa: ASSYSVGRSNYGYT
v_gene: TRBV6-5
len: 14
j_gene: TRBJ1-2

CDR3aa: ASSSSSGAF
v_gene: TRBV11-1
len: 9
j_gene: TRBJ1-1

CDR3aa: ASSQEEQGIYGYT
v_gene: TRBV4-1
len: 13
j_gene: TRBJ1-2

CDR3aa: SVDGGTNYEQY
v_gene: TRBV29-1
len: 11
j_gene: TRBJ2-7

CDR3aa: SARDSVLTDTQY
v_gene: TRBV29-1
len: 12
j_gene: TRBJ2-3

CDR3aa: ASSVGFGLTSPLH
v_gene: TRBV9
len: 13
j_gene: TRBJ1-6

CDR3aa: ASSATSGGMGTQY
v_gene: TRBV11-2
len: 13
j_gene: TRBJ2-3

CDR3aa: ASSLQGVVYEQY
v_gene: TRBV28
len: 12
j_gene: TRBJ2-7

CDR3aa: ASPSGQGNTIY
v_gene: TRBV2
len: 11
j_gene: TRBJ1-3

CDR3aa: ASSYAGGTQETQY
v_gene: TRBV6-5
len: 13
j_gene: TRBJ2-5

CDR3aa: ASNPITGDHGYT
v_gene: TRBV5-6
len: 12
j_gene: TRBJ1-2

CDR3aa: ASSVEGSTVQY
v_gene: TRBV9
len: 11
j_gene: TRBJ2-3